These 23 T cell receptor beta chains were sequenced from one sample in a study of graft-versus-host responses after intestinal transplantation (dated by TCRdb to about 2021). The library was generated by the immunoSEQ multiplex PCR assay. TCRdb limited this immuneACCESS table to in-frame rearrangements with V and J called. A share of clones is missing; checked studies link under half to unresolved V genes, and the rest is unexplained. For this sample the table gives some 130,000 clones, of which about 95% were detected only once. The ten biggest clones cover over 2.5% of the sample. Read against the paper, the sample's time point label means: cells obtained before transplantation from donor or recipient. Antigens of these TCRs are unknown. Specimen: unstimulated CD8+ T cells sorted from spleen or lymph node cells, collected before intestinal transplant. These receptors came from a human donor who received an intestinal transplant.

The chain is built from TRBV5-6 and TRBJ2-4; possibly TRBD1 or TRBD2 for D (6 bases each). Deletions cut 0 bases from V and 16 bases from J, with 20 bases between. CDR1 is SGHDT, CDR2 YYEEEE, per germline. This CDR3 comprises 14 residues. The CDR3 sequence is CASSLGTGAAFGYF. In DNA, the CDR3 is TGTGCCAGCAGCTTGGGAACGGGGGCGGCCTTTGGATACTTC.

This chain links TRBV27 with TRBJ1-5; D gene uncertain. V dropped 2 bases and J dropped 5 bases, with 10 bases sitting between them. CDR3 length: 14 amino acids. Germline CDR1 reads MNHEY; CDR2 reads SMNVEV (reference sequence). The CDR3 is CASSLRGNYQPQHF. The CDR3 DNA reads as TGTGCCAGCAGTTTACGCGGGAATTATCAGCCCCAGCATTTT.

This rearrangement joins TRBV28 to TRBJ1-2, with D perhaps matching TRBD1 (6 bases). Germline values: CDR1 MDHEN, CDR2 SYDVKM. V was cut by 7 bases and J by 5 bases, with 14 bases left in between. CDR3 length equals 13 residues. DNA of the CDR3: TGTGCCAGCATCAACCCAGGGGAGTATGGCTACACCTTC. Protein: CASINPGEYGYTF.

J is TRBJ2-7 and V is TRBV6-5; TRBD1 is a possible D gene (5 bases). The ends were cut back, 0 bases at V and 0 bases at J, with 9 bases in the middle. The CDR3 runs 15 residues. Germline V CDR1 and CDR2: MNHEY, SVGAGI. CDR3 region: CASSYSAGLSYEQYF. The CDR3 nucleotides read TGTGCCAGCAGTTACTCGGCAGGGCTCTCCTACGAGCAGTACTTC.

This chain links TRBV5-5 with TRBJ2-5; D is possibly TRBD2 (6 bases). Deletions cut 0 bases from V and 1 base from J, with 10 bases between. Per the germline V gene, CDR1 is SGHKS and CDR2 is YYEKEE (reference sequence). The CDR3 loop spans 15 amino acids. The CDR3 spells CASSLELGGQETQYF. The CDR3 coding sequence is TGTGCCAGCAGCTTGGAGTTGGGGGGCCAAGAGACCCAGTACTTC.

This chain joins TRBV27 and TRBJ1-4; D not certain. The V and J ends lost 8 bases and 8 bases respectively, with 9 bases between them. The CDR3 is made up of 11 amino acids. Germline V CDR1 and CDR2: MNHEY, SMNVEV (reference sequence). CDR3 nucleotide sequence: TGTGCCAGCGGATGGGTAGAAAAACTGTTTTTT. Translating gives CASGWVEKLFF. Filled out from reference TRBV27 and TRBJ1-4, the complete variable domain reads EAQVTQNPRYLITVTGKKLTVTCSQNMNHEYMSWYRQDPGLGLRQIYYSMNVEVTDKGDVPEGYKVSRKEKRNFPLILESPSPNQTSLYFCASGWVEKLFFGSGTQLSVL.

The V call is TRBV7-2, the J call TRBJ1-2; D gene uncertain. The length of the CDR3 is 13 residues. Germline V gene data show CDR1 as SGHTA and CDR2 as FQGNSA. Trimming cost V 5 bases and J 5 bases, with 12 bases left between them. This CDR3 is CASSPSDGYGYTF. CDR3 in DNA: TGTGCCAGCAGCCCCTCGGACGGATATGGCTACACCTTC.

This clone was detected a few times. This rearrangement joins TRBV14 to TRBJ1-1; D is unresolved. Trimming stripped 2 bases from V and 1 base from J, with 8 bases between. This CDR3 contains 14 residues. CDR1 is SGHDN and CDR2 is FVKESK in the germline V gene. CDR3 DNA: TGTGCCAGCAGCCAATCGGCAGGGAACACTGAAGCTTTCTTT. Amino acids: CASSQSAGNTEAFF.

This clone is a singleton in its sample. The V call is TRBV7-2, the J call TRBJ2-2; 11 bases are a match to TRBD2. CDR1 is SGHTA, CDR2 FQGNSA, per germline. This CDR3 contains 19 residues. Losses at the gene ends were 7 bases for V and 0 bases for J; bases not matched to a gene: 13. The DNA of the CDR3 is TGTGCCAGCACCATGGAGTGGTATAGCGGGAGGGCGAACACCGGGGAGCTGTTTTTT. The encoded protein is CASTMEWYSGRANTGELFF.

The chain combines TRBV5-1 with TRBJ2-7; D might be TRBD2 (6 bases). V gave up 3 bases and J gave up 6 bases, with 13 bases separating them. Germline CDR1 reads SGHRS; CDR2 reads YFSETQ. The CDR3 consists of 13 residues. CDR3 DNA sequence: TGCGCCAGCAGCTACGGACCGCGGGGCGAGCAGTACTTC. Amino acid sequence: CASSYGPRGEQYF.

CDR3 sequence (DNA): TGTGCCAGCAGTGCACTCAGGGTTAGCACTGAAGCTTTCTTT. Translating it yields CASSALRVSTEAFF. The genes are TRBV6-5 and TRBJ1-1; a possible D gene is TRBD1 (5 bases). V was shortened by 5 bases and J by 4 bases, with 14 bases between the two germline ends. This CDR3 is built from 14 residues. The germline V gene encodes CDR1 MNHEY and CDR2 SVGAGI.

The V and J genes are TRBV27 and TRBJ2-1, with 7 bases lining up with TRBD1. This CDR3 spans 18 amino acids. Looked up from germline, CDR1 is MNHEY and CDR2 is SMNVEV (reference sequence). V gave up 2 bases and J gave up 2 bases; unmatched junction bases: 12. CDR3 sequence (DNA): TGTGCCAGCAGTTTACGTCCCGTTGCGACAGGGACCTACAATGAGCAGTTCTTC. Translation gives CASSLRPVATGTYNEQFF.

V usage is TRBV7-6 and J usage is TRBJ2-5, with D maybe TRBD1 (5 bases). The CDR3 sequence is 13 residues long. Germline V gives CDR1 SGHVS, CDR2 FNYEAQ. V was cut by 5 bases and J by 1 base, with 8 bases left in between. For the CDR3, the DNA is TGTGCCAGCAGCCGGACAATCCAAGAGACCCAGTACTTC. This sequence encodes CASSRTIQETQYF.

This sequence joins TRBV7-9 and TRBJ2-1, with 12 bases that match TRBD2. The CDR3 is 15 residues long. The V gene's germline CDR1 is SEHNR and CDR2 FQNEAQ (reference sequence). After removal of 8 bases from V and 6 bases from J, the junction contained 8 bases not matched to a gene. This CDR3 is CASQPLTSGSNEQFF. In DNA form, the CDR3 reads TGTGCCAGCCAACCTTTGACTAGCGGGAGCAATGAGCAGTTCTTC.

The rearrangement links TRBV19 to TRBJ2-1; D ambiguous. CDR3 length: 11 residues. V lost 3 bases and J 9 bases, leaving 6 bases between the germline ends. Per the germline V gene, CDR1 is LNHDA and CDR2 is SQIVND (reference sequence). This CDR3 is CASSMGIEQFF. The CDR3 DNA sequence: TGTGCCAGTAGTATGGGAATTGAGCAGTTCTTC.

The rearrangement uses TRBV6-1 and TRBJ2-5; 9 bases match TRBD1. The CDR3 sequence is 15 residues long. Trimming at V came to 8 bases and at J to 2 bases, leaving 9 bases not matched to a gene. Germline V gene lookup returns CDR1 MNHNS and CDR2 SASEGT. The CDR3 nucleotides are TGTGCCAGCGCTAAGCCAGACAGGGGGCAAGAGACCCAGTACTTC. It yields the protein CASAKPDRGQETQYF.

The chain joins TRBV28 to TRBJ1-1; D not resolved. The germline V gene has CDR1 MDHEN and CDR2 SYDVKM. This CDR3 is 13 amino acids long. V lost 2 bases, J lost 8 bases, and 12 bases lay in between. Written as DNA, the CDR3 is TGTGCCAGCAGTTTAAGTTCCTCACAGGAAGCTTTCTTT. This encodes CASSLSSSQEAFF.

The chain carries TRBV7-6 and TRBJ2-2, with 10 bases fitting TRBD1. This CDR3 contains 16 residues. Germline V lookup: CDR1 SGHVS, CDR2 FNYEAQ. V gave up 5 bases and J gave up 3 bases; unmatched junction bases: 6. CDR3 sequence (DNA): TGTGCCAGCAGCCCTTTCGGGACAGGGGACACCGGGGAGCTGTTTTTT. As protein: CASSPFGTGDTGELFF.

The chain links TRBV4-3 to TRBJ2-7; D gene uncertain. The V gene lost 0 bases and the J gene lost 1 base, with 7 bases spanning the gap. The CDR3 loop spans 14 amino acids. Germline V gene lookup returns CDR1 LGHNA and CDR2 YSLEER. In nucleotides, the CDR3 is TGCGCCAGCAGCCAAGAGTCGTTTTCCTACGAGCAGTACTTC. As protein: CASSQESFSYEQYF.

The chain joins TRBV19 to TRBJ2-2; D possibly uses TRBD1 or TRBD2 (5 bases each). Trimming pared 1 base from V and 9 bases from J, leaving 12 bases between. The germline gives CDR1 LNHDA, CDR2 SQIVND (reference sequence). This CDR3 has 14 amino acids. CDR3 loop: CASSIGRGARELFF. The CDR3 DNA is TGTGCCAGTAGTATAGGCAGAGGGGCCAGGGAGCTGTTTTTT.

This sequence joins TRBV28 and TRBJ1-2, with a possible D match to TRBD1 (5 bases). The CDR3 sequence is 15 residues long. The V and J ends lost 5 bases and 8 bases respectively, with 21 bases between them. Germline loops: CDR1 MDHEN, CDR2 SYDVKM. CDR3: CASSRIGTYKGGYTF. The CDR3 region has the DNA TGTGCCAGCAGTCGAATCGGGACTTATAAAGGGGGCTACACCTTC.

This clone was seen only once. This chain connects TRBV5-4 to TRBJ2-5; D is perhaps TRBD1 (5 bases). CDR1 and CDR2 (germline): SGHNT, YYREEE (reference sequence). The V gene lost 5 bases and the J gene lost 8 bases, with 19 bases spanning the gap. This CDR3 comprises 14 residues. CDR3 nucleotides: TGTGCCAGCAGTCCTACAGGTTCTGGAAGAACCCAGTACTTC. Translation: CASSPTGSGRTQYF.

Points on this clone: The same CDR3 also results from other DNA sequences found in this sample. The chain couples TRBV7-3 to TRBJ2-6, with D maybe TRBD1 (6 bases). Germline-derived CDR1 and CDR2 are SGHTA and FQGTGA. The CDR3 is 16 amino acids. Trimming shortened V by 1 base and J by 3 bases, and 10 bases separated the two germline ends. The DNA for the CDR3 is TGTGCCAGCAGCTTAAGAGGGGGTCTTGGGGCCAACGTCCTGACTTTC. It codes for CASSLRGGLGANVLTF.